The 17 T cell receptor beta chains listed next were all sequenced from one sample in a study of shared clonotypes between healthy human individuals. The table came from immunoSEQ multiplex PCR; TCRdb's copy has only in-frame clones and leaves some out. Altogether roughly 500,000 clones are present, roughly 95% being singletons, with the ten largest covering about 0.059%. Sequenced: naive CD4+ T cells sorted from blood. Subset reported: CD45RA+ positively selected. These receptors were taken from a woman aged 25 to 39 in good health.

The chain couples TRBV2 to TRBJ2-1, with TRBD2 matching over 9 bases. V lost 10 bases, J lost 9 bases, and 13 bases stayed unmatched. The germline V gene encodes CDR1 SNHLY and CDR2 FYNNEI. The CDR3 is 14 residues long. The CDR3 reads CANSPGLAMTEQFF. CDR3 in DNA: TGTGCCAACTCCCCGGGACTAGCAATGACTGAGCAGTTCTTC.

The J gene is TRBJ1-4, the V gene TRBV5-8, with TRBD1 matching 7 bases. The germline CDR1 and CDR2 sequences are SGHTS and YDEGEE. V lost 5 bases, J lost 3 bases, and 13 bases stayed unmatched. CDR3 size: 17 residues. CDR3: CASRGRQGIASNEKLFF. The CDR3 bases are TGTGCCAGCAGGGGGAGACAGGGTATCGCGTCTAATGAAAAACTGTTTTTT.

The gene calls are TRBV11-3 and TRBJ2-1, with 9 bases aligning to TRBD2. Germline CDR1 and CDR2: SGHNT and YENEEA. V shed 5 bases, J shed 13 bases, and the junction held 6 bases outside the gene matches. The CDR3 totals 12 residues. The CDR3 here is CASSKGGRDQFF. CDR3 DNA: TGTGCCAGCAGCAAAGGCGGGAGGGACCAGTTCTTC. The variable domain in full, with the rest retrieved from reference TRBV11-3 and TRBJ2-1, is EAGVVQSPRYKIIEKKQPVAFWCNPISGHNTLYWYLQNLGQGPELLIRYENEEAVDDSQLPKDRFSAERLKGVDSTLKIQPAELGDSAVYLCASSKGGRDQFFGPGTRLTVL.

The chain couples TRBV6-5 to TRBJ2-7; TRBD1 aligns across 7 bases. CDR3 length: 14 amino acids. J lost 2 bases, V lost 6 bases, and 7 bases had no gene match. In germline, CDR1 is MNHEY, CDR2 SVGAGI. In DNA form, the CDR3 reads TGTGCCAGCAGCCCACAGGGGCCCCCCTACGAGCAGTACTTC. Amino acid sequence: CASSPQGPPYEQYF.

V and J are TRBV11-3 and TRBJ2-1; 7 bases match TRBD1. J gave up 6 bases and V 6 bases, and 5 bases lay outside the gene matches. Germline CDR1 SGHNT, CDR2 YENEEA. This CDR3 contains 13 residues. CDR3 in amino acids: CASSTGEGNEQFF. CDR3 DNA: TGTGCCAGCAGTACAGGGGAAGGCAATGAGCAGTTCTTC.

The chain joins TRBV5-4 to TRBJ2-2; the match to TRBD2 covers 10 bases. V was pared by 5 bases and J by 7 bases, with 8 bases of the junction left unmatched. Germline CDR1 reads SGHNT; CDR2 reads YYREEE (reference sequence). The CDR3 has 15 amino acids. The CDR3 region has the DNA TGTGCCAGCAGTACCAGCGGGAGGGTAATCGGGGAGCTGTTTTTT. This sequence encodes CASSTSGRVIGELFF.

V is TRBV11-3 and J is TRBJ2-3; either TRBD1 or TRBD2 may fit D (6 bases each). Deletions cut 3 bases from V and 5 bases from J, with 9 bases between. Germline loops: CDR1 SGHNT, CDR2 YENEEA. The CDR3 loop spans 13 amino acids. CDR3 nucleotides: TGTGCCAGCAGCTTTGGAGGGGGAGATACGCAGTATTTT. It specifies CASSFGGGDTQYF.

V gene TRBV6-4 combines with J gene TRBJ2-5; 11 nucleotides align to TRBD1. Trimming at V came to 7 bases and at J to 5 bases, leaving 9 bases not matched to a gene. The CDR3 consists of 15 residues. Germline V gives CDR1 MRHNA, CDR2 SNTAGT. CDR3 sequence reads: CASKPGQGVRETQYF. CDR3 DNA sequence: TGTGCCAGCAAACCGGGACAGGGGGTCCGGGAGACCCAGTACTTC.

The V gene is TRBV6-1, the J gene TRBJ2-1; no reliable D call. The germline CDR1 and CDR2 sequences are MNHNS and SASEGT. The CDR3 extends over 12 amino acids. V was trimmed by 9 bases and J by 7 bases, leaving 13 bases between them. CDR3 residues: CASRVGWNEQFF. In nucleotides, the CDR3 is TGTGCCAGTCGGGTAGGTTGGAATGAGCAGTTCTTC.

The chain employs TRBV9 and TRBJ1-1, with D possibly TRBD1 on 5 matching bases. Per the germline V gene, CDR1 is SGDLS and CDR2 is YYNGEE. The V end was cut by 3 bases, the J end by 1 base, with 13 bases between. This CDR3 comprises 15 residues. The DNA of the CDR3 is TGTGCCAGCAGCGCTATGGGACCGAGGAACACTGAAGCTTTCTTT. As protein: CASSAMGPRNTEAFF.

This clone showed up just once. The chain recombines TRBV6-5 with TRBJ2-7; 9 nucleotides agree with TRBD1. The germline V gene has CDR1 MNHEY and CDR2 SVGAGI. This CDR3 is built from 14 residues. The V and J ends lost 5 bases and 5 bases, in that order; junction bases with no gene match: 7. The CDR3 here is CASSTGQGSNEQYF. In DNA, the CDR3 is TGTGCCAGCAGTACGGGACAGGGAAGCAACGAGCAGTACTTC.

This chain uses TRBV19 with TRBJ2-1; tentative D call: TRBD1 (5 bases). Trimming left V 6 bases short and J 9 bases short, with 18 bases between. This CDR3 contains 14 residues. From germline, CDR1 is LNHDA and CDR2 SQIVND (reference sequence). Written as DNA, the CDR3 is TGTGCCAGTAGATCTGGGGCATCCGACGGTGAGCAGTTCTTC. It encodes CASRSGASDGEQFF.

This clone was counted a single time. The genes are TRBV6-6 and TRBJ2-7; a weak D match, TRBD1 (5 bases). The CDR3 spans 13 residues. Per the germline V gene, CDR1 is MNHNY and CDR2 is SVGAGI (reference sequence). The V end lost 5 bases, the J end lost 2 bases, and 10 bases lay between the germline ends. The CDR3 spells CASSTDSAYEQYF. CDR3 DNA sequence: TGTGCCAGCAGTACCGACAGTGCCTACGAGCAGTACTTC.

V is TRBV21-1 and J is TRBJ2-7; the table assigns TRBD2, which was not confirmed against the DNA. TRBV21-1 is deemed a pseudogene. The CDR3 length is 17 residues. CDR3 region: CASRGRASGSLNYEQYF. CDR3 DNA sequence: TGTGCCAGCAGGGGCCGGGCTAGCGGGAGTCTCAACTACGAGCAGTACTTC.

In this sample, this clone turned up once. This sequence joins TRBV2 and TRBJ2-2; D possibly corresponds to TRBD1 (6 bases). V lost 10 bases to trimming and J lost 3 bases, with 15 bases between them. Germline lookup yields CDR1 SNHLY and CDR2 FYNNEI. The CDR3 has 14 amino acids. The CDR3 sequence is CATSRDTYTGELFF. The CDR3 DNA sequence: TGTGCCACCAGCCGGGACACATACACCGGGGAGCTGTTTTTT.

This rearrangement joins TRBV10-3 to TRBJ2-2; TRBD2 matches 9 bases. The V gene's germline CDR1 is ENHRY and CDR2 SYGVKD. V gave up 4 bases and J gave up 2 bases; unmatched junction bases: 5. The CDR3 loop spans 16 amino acids. The CDR3 DNA sequence: TGTGCCATCAGTGTTAGCGGGAGTGTTAACACCGGGGAGCTGTTTTTT. Translation gives CAISVSGSVNTGELFF.

The V and J genes are TRBV27 and TRBJ2-7; the D is unclear. CDR1 MNHEY and CDR2 SMNVEV come from the germline V gene (reference sequence). CDR3 length: 13 amino acids. V lost 8 bases and J lost 5, with 16 bases in between. The DNA for the CDR3 is TGTGCCAGCTCCTCCGGGCTACTCCACGAGCAGTACTTC. It yields the protein CASSSGLLHEQYF.